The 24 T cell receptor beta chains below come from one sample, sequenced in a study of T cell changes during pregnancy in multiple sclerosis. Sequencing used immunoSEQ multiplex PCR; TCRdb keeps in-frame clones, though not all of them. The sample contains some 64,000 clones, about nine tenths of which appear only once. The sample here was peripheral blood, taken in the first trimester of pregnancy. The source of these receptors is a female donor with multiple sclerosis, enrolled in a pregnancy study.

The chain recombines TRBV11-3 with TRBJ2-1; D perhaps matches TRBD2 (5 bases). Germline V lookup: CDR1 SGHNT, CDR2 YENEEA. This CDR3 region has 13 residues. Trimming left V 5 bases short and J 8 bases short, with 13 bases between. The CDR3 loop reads CASSPREYHEQFF. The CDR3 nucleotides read TGTGCCAGCAGCCCCCGGGAATACCATGAGCAGTTCTTC.

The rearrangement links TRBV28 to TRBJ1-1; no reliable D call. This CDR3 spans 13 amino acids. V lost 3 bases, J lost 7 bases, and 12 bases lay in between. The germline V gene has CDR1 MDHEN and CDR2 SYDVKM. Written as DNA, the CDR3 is TGTGCCAGCAGTTTCCTCGGGGAGAATGAAGCTTTCTTT. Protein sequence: CASSFLGENEAFF.

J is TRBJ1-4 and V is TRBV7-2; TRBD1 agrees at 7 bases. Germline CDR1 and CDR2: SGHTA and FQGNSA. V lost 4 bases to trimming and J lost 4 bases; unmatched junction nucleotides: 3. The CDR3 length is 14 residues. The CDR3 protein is CASSSDRSNEKLFF. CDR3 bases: TGTGCCAGCAGCTCGGACAGGAGTAATGAAAAACTGTTTTTT.

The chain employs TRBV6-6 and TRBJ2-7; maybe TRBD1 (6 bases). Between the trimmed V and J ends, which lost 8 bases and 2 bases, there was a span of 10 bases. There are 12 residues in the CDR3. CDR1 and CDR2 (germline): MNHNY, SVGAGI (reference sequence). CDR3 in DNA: TGTGCCAGCGAGGGGGTAACCTACGAGCAGTACTTC. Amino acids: CASEGVTYEQYF.

This CDR3 reads CASRMVLTTDTQYF. CDR3 in DNA: TGCGCCAGCCGAATGGTTCTAACCACAGATACGCAGTATTTT. This rearrangement joins TRBV5-1 to TRBJ2-3; D remains unclear. The CDR3 runs to 14 residues. Trimming pared 7 bases from V and 2 bases from J, leaving 14 bases between. The germline CDR1 and CDR2 sequences are SGHRS and YFSETQ.

The CDR3 loop is CASSQDRMDSSTGNTIYF. The CDR3 DNA is TGCGCCAGCAGCCAAGACCGGATGGACAGCTCAACTGGAAACACCATATATTTT. V is TRBV4-3 and J is TRBJ1-3; the D gene is possibly TRBD1 (6 bases). Germline V gene lookup returns CDR1 LGHNA and CDR2 YSLEER. CDR3 length equals 18 residues. V dropped 0 bases and J dropped 2 bases, with 17 bases sitting between them.

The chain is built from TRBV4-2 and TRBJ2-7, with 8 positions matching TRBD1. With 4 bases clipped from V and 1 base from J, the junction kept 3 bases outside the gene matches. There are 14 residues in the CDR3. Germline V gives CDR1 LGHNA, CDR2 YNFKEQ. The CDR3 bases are TGTGCCAGCAGCCCGACAGGGGAGTCCTACGAGCAGTACTTC. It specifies CASSPTGESYEQYF.

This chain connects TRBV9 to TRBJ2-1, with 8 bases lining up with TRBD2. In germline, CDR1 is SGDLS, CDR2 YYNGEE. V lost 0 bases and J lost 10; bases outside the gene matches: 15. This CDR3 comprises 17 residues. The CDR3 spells CASSVEYGTSSGLEQFF. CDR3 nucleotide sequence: TGTGCCAGCAGCGTAGAGTATGGGACTAGTAGTGGGTTAGAGCAGTTCTTC.

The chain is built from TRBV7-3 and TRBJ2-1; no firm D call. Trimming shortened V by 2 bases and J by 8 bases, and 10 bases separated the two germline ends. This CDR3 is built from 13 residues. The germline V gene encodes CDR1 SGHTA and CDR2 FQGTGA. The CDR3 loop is CASSLGPADEQFF. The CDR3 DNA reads TGTGCCAGCAGCTTAGGCCCGGCGGATGAGCAGTTCTTC.

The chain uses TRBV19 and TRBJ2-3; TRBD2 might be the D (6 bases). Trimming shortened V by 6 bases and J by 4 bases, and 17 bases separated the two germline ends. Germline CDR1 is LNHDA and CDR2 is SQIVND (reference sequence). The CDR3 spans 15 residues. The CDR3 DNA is TGTGCCAGTAGAACTGACGGAGGGTTGTCAGATACGCAGTATTTT. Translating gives CASRTDGGLSDTQYF.

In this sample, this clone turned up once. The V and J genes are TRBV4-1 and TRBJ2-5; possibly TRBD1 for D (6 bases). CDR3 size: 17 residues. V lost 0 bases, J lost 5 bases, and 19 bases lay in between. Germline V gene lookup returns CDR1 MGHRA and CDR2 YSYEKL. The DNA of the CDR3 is TGCGCCAGCAGCCAAGAAGGGGCCTTGGGGGCCTGGGAGACCCAGTACTTC. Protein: CASSQEGALGAWETQYF.

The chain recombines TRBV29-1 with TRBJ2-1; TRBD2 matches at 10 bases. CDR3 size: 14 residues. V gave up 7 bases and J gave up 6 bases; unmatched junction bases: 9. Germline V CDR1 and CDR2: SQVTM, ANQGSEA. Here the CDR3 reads CSGKLAGLPNEQFF. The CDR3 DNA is TGCAGCGGTAAACTAGCGGGACTTCCCAATGAGCAGTTCTTC.

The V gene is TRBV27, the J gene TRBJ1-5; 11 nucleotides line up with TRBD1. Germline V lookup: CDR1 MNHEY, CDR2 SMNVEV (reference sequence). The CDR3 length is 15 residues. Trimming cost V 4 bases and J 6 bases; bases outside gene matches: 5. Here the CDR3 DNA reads TGTGCCAGCAGTTCCGGGACAGGGGGGGCTCAGCCCCAGCATTTT. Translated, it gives CASSSGTGGAQPQHF.

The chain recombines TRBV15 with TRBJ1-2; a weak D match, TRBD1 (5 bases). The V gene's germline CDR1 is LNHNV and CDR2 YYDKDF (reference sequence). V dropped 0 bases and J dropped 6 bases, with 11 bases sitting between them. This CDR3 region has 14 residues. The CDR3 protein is CATSRDIAGNGYTF. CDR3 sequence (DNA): TGTGCCACCAGCAGAGATATTGCAGGGAATGGCTACACCTTC.

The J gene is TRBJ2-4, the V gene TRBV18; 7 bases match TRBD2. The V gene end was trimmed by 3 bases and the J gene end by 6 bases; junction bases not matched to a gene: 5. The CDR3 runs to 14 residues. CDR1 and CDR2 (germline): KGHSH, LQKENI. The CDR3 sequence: CASSPMASGNIQYF. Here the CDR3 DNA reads TGTGCCAGCTCACCGATGGCTAGCGGAAACATTCAGTACTTC.

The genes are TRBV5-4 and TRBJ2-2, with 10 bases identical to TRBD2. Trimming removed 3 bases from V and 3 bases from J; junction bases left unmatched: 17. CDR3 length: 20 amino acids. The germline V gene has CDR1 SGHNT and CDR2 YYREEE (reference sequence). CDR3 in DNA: TGTGCCAGCAGCTCCCGCTTTCGAGCGGGAGGGCCCCTCGACACCGGGGAGCTGTTTTTT. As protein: CASSSRFRAGGPLDTGELFF.

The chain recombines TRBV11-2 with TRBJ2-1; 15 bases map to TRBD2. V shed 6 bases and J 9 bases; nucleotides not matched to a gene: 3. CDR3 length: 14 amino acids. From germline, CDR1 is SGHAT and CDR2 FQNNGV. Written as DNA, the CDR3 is TGTGCCAGCAGTCGGACTAGCGGGAGGGGTGAGCAGTTCTTC. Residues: CASSRTSGRGEQFF.

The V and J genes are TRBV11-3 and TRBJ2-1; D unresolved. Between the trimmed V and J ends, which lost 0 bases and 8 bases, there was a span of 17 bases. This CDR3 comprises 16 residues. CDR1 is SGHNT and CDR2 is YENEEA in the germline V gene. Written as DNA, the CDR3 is TGTGCCAGCAGCTTAGATGTCGTGTCCCCCCCAGATGAGCAGTTCTTC. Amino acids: CASSLDVVSPPDEQFF.

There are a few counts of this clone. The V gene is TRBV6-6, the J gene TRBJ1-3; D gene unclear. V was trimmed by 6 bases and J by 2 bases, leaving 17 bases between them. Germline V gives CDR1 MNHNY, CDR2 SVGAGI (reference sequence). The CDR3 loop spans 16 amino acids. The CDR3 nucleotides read TGTGCCAGCAGCACCCGACGACCTAGCACTGGAAACACCATATATTTT. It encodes CASSTRRPSTGNTIYF.

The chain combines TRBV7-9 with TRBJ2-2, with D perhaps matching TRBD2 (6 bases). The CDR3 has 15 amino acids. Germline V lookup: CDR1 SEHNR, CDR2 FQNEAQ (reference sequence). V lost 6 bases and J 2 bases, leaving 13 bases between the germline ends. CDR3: CASRRSGTNTGELFF. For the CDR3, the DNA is TGTGCCAGCAGAAGGTCGGGGACTAACACCGGGGAGCTGTTTTTT. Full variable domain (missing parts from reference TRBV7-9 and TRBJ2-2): DTGVSQNPRHKITKRGQNVTFRCDPISEHNRLYWYRQTLGQGPEFLTYFQNEAQLEKSRLLSDRFSAERPKGSFSTLEIQRTEQGDSAMYLCASRRSGTNTGELFFGEGSRLTVL.

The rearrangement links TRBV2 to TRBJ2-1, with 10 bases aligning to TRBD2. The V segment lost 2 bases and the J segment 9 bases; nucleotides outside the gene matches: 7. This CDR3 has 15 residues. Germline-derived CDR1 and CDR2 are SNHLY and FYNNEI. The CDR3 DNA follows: TGTGCCAGCAGTGAACTAGCGGGAGTATACGGTGAGCAGTTCTTC. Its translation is CASSELAGVYGEQFF.

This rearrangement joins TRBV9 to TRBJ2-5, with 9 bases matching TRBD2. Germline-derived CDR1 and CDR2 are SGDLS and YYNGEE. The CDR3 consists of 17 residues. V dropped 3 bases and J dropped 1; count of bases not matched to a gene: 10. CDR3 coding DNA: TGTGCCAGCAGCGCGGAGCCGGCGGGAGGGCCCCAAGAGACCCAGTACTTC. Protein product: CASSAEPAGGPQETQYF.

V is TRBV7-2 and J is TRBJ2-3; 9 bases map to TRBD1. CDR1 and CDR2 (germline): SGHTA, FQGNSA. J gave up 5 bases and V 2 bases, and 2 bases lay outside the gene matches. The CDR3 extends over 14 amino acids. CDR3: CASSLRDREDTQYF. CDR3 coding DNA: TGTGCCAGCAGCTTAAGGGACAGGGAAGATACGCAGTATTTT. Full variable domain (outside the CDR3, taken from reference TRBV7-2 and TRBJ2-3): GAGVSQSPSNKVTEKGKDVELRCDPISGHTALYWYRQSLGQGLEFLIYFQGNSAPDKSGLPSDRFSAERTGGSVSTLTIQRTQQEDSAVYLCASSLRDREDTQYFGPGTRLTVL.

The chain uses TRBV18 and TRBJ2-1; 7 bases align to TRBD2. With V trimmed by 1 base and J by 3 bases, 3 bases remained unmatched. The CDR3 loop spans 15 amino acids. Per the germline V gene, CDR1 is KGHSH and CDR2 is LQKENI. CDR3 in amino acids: CASSPRTSDYNEQFF. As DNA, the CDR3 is TGTGCCAGCTCACCACGAACTAGCGACTACAATGAGCAGTTCTTC.